The 30 T cell receptor beta chains below come from one sample, sequenced in a study of blood T cell repertoires in COVID-19. Sequenced by immunoSEQ multiplex PCR; TCRdb stores in-frame clones only, minus some. The sample consists of approximately 61,000 clones, about 90% of them appearing once. The specimen was peripheral blood. The receptors were gathered from a human donor in a cohort sampled during active COVID-19.

The V gene is TRBV5-1, the J gene TRBJ2-7; 11 nucleotides agree with TRBD1. The CDR3 has 21 residues. Germline loops: CDR1 SGHRS, CDR2 YFSETQ. Losses at the gene ends were 4 bases for V and 0 bases for J; bases not matched to a gene: 21. The CDR3 coding sequence is TGCGCCAGCAGCCTATGGGGATTCGGGACAGGGGGTAGACCCCGCTCCTACGAGCAGTACTTC. It encodes CASSLWGFGTGGRPRSYEQYF.

This rearrangement joins TRBV12-5 to TRBJ2-3; D is possibly TRBD2 (7 bases). Germline V gene data show CDR1 as LGHNT and CDR2 as FRNRAP. The CDR3 consists of 21 residues. Trimming cost V 2 bases and J 0 bases, with 27 bases left between them. CDR3 bases: TGTGCTAGTGGTTTGTTTTTGGTCAGGGGCGCATGGGGGGGCAGCACAGATACGCAGTATTTT. Translation: CASGLFLVRGAWGGSTDTQYF.

The chain is built from TRBV7-9 and TRBJ2-7; D not resolved. The CDR3 has 13 amino acids. The germline V gene encodes CDR1 SEHNR and CDR2 FQNEAQ (reference sequence). V lost 5 bases and J 5 bases, leaving 13 bases between the germline ends. CDR3 residues: CASSPEWQHEQYF. The CDR3 DNA reads TGTGCCAGCAGCCCGGAGTGGCAGCACGAGCAGTACTTC.

The chain links TRBV14 to TRBJ2-7, with TRBD1 as a possible D gene (5 bases). Germline CDR1 and CDR2: SGHDN and FVKESK. Trimming removed 3 bases from V and 7 bases from J, with 16 bases in between. There are 14 residues in the CDR3. This CDR3 reads CASSHLLNPGEQYF. The CDR3 DNA is TGTGCCAGCAGCCACCTCCTAAACCCAGGGGAGCAGTACTTC.

This sequence joins TRBV3-1 (or the pseudogene TRBV3-2) and TRBJ2-7; TRBD2 is a possible D gene (6 bases). Germline assignment: CDR1 LGHDT and CDR2 YNNKEL (reference sequence). The CDR3 contains 13 residues. V gave up 6 bases and J gave up 2 bases, with 11 bases separating them. The CDR3 here is CASRGWEAYEQYF. DNA for the CDR3: TGTGCCAGCAGGGGGTGGGAGGCCTACGAGCAGTACTTC.

The V and J genes are TRBV7-6 and TRBJ2-3; TRBD2 might be the D (6 bases). V lost 2 bases and J 4 bases, leaving 13 bases between the germline ends. Germline V gene data show CDR1 as SGHVS and CDR2 as FNYEAQ. CDR3 length: 15 residues. The chain's CDR3 is CASSLMAGRADTQYF. CDR3 DNA: TGTGCCAGCAGCTTAATGGCGGGAAGGGCAGATACGCAGTATTTT.

The genes are TRBV19 and TRBJ1-6; 7 nucleotides agree with TRBD1. V shed 7 bases and J 7 bases; nucleotides not matched to a gene: 7. The germline gives CDR1 LNHDA, CDR2 SQIVND (reference sequence). CDR3 length equals 14 residues. CDR3 nucleotides: TGTGCCAGTACCCCGACAGGGACAAATTCACCCCTCCACTTT. Translation gives CASTPTGTNSPLHF.

About this clone: A read error may produce the germline difference seen at one junction end. The chain employs TRBV28 and TRBJ1-2, with D possibly being TRBD1 (5 bases). Per germline, CDR1 MDHEN and CDR2 SYDVKM. The CDR3 is 13 residues long. The CDR3 protein is CASSLSRVYDYTF. The CDR3 coding sequence is TGTGCCAGCAGTTTATCCAGGGTTTATGACTACACCTTC.

This clone is a singleton in its sample. The rearrangement joins TRBV28 to TRBJ1-1; the D is unclear. Germline loops: CDR1 MDHEN, CDR2 SYDVKM. Between the trimmed V and J ends, which lost 3 bases and 4 bases, there was a span of 9 bases. The CDR3 sequence is 13 residues long. CDR3 sequence reads: CASSFPPSTEAFF. The DNA for the CDR3 is TGTGCCAGCAGTTTCCCCCCCTCCACTGAAGCTTTCTTT.

This chain joins TRBV11-2 and TRBJ1-3, with D hard to call. V was cut by 2 bases and J by 0 bases, with 5 bases left in between. Germline loops: CDR1 SGHAT, CDR2 FQNNGV. The CDR3 extends over 14 amino acids. As DNA, the CDR3 is TGTGCCAGCAGCTTAAGCCTCTCTGGAAACACCATATATTTT. Its protein is CASSLSLSGNTIYF.

The chain couples TRBV6-2 or TRBV6-3 to TRBJ2-3; no clear D gene. Germline assignment: CDR1 MNHEY and CDR2 SVGEGT. Trimming pared 5 bases from V and 6 bases from J, leaving 15 bases between. This CDR3 comprises 14 residues. This CDR3 reads CASSRLDRGDTQYF. CDR3 nucleotide sequence: TGTGCCAGCAGTCGACTTGACCGAGGTGATACGCAGTATTTT.

The chain links TRBV19 to TRBJ2-5, with D unresolved. The ends were cut back, 4 bases at V and 1 base at J, with 7 bases in the middle. This CDR3 region has 13 residues. Germline-derived CDR1 and CDR2 are LNHDA and SQIVND (reference sequence). DNA of the CDR3: TGTGCCAGTAGTACTCAGGTCCAAGAGACCCAGTACTTC. Translating gives CASSTQVQETQYF.

The chain joins TRBV25-1 to TRBJ1-2, with 8 positions matching TRBD1. CDR3 length equals 15 residues. Trimming at V came to 2 bases and at J to 6 bases, leaving 8 bases not matched to a gene. The germline gives CDR1 MGHDK, CDR2 SYGVNS. The CDR3 nucleotides read TGTGCCAGCAGTGAAAACCACAGGGGGGAAAATGGCTACACCTTC. Translated, it gives CASSENHRGENGYTF.

V and J are TRBV7-8 and TRBJ2-1, with 12 bases that match TRBD2. CDR1 and CDR2 (germline): SGHVS, FQNEAQ. The CDR3 loop spans 14 amino acids. V lost 7 bases and J lost 6; bases outside the gene matches: 4. The CDR3: CASTPSGRANEQFF. The CDR3 DNA is TGTGCCAGCACCCCTAGCGGGAGGGCCAATGAGCAGTTCTTC.

This chain joins TRBV27 and TRBJ1-3, with D perhaps TRBD1 (6 bases). The CDR3 contains 16 residues. V lost 7 bases and J 4 bases, leaving 20 bases between the germline ends. Germline loops: CDR1 MNHEY, CDR2 SMNVEV (reference sequence). The CDR3 DNA reads as TGTGCCAGCATGGGGGCTCCGTTCCGAATAGGAAACACCATATATTTT. This encodes CASMGAPFRIGNTIYF.

This clone was detected once. The CDR3 bases are TGTGCCAGCAGTGAAGAGGTTGGGGGGTCCTACGAGCAGTACTTC. Protein sequence: CASSEEVGGSYEQYF. V usage is TRBV6-1 and J usage is TRBJ2-7; TRBD2 is a possible D gene (6 bases). Deletions cut 1 base from V and 1 base from J, with 11 bases between. The CDR3 has 15 residues. Germline CDR1 reads MNHNS; CDR2 reads SASEGT.

The chain uses TRBV28 and TRBJ1-1, with no clear D. Germline V lookup: CDR1 MDHEN, CDR2 SYDVKM. The V end was cut by 1 base, the J end by 7 bases, with 13 bases between. The CDR3 covers 14 residues. In DNA form, the CDR3 reads TGTGCCAGCAGTTTATATGAGTTACCCCTTGAAGCTTTCTTT. Protein sequence: CASSLYELPLEAFF. The variable domain in full, completed from reference TRBV28 and TRBJ1-1, reads DVKVTQSSRYLVKRTGEKVFLECVQDMDHENMFWYRQDPGLGLRLIYFSYDVKMKEKGDIPEGYSVSREKKERFSLILESASTNQTSMYLCASSLYELPLEAFFGQGTRLTVV.

This clone is a singleton in its sample. V is TRBV19 and J is TRBJ2-1; D possibly corresponds to TRBD1 (6 bases). Deletions cut 4 bases from V and 4 bases from J, with 11 bases between. Germline CDR1 LNHDA, CDR2 SQIVND (reference sequence). This CDR3 is built from 14 residues. The CDR3, as DNA: TGTGCCAGTAGTAATGGTCAGGGGTACAATGAGCAGTTCTTC. This translates into CASSNGQGYNEQFF.

The rearrangement joins TRBV9 to TRBJ2-7; 9 positions match TRBD1. J gave up 6 bases and V 0 bases, and 13 bases lay outside the gene matches. Germline V gene lookup returns CDR1 SGDLS and CDR2 YYNGEE. CDR3 size: 17 residues. Here the CDR3 DNA reads TGTGCCAGCAGCGTAGGTAGTAGTGGGACAGGGTTGGTCGAGCAGTACTTC. Its protein is CASSVGSSGTGLVEQYF.

The DNA of the CDR3 is TGCGCCAGCAGCTTGGATGCAGTCACAGATACGCAGTATTTT. Protein product: CASSLDAVTDTQYF. The genes are TRBV5-1 and TRBJ2-3; D remains ambiguous. From germline, CDR1 is SGHRS and CDR2 YFSETQ. The CDR3 spans 14 residues. Deletions cut 0 bases from V and 2 bases from J, with 7 bases between.

This clone was observed a few times. This chain links TRBV7-2 with TRBJ2-7; 7 nucleotides agree with TRBD1. This CDR3 is built from 16 residues. V shed 2 bases, J shed 0 bases, and the junction held 7 bases outside the gene matches. Germline-derived CDR1 and CDR2 are SGHTA and FQGNSA. CDR3 DNA sequence: TGTGCCAGCAGCTTATTCTTCTCAGGGGGCTCCTACGAGCAGTACTTC. Translating gives CASSLFFSGGSYEQYF.

This clone came up a few times. The chain recombines TRBV9 with TRBJ1-6; unclear D gene. Germline CDR1 is SGDLS and CDR2 is YYNGEE. The CDR3 sequence is 15 residues long. Trimming cost V 0 bases and J 7 bases, with 11 bases left between them. CDR3 residues: CASSVAAAENSPLHF. As DNA, the CDR3 is TGTGCCAGCAGCGTAGCTGCGGCAGAAAATTCACCCCTCCACTTT.

This sequence joins TRBV7-2 and TRBJ2-4, with 7 nucleotides matching TRBD1. V was pared by 0 bases and J by 3 bases, with 8 bases of the junction left unmatched. The germline CDR1 and CDR2 sequences are SGHTA and FQGNSA. The CDR3 runs to 17 residues. The CDR3 spells CASSLASTGVGKNIQYF. DNA of the CDR3: TGTGCCAGCAGCTTAGCGTCAACAGGGGTGGGCAAAAACATTCAGTACTTC.

The V call is TRBV12-5, the J call TRBJ2-5, with TRBD1 identical over 7 bases. Germline assignment: CDR1 LGHNT and CDR2 FRNRAP. This CDR3 has 18 residues. V lost 2 bases, J lost 4 bases, and 16 bases stayed unmatched. CDR3 bases: TGTGCTAGTGGTTTGACCCAGGGTAGGGGGCAAGGAAGAGAGACCCAGTACTTC. This gives the protein CASGLTQGRGQGRETQYF.

A single count supports this clone. The V gene is TRBV10-3, the J gene TRBJ2-3; D ambiguous. Germline CDR1 is ENHRY and CDR2 is SYGVKD. The CDR3 covers 12 residues. Trimming removed 3 bases from V and 4 bases from J, with 5 bases in between. The CDR3 DNA reads as TGTGCCATCAGTGAACAGTCAGATACGCAGTATTTT. This gives the protein CAISEQSDTQYF.

The chain combines TRBV28 with TRBJ2-7; tentative D call: TRBD2 (6 bases). Germline CDR1 MDHEN, CDR2 SYDVKM. This CDR3 has 13 amino acids. V was shortened by 6 bases and J by 2 bases, with 11 bases between the two germline ends. The CDR3 nucleotides are TGTGCCAGCAGGGGATGGGGGGCCTACGAGCAGTACTTC. Translation gives CASRGWGAYEQYF.

The chain joins TRBV7-2 to TRBJ2-3; 13 positions agree with TRBD2. CDR3 length equals 19 residues. In germline, CDR1 is SGHTA, CDR2 FQGNSA. J lost 6 bases, V lost 2 bases, and 14 bases had no gene match. The CDR3: CASSLLRGQGLAGPDTQYF. CDR3 DNA: TGTGCCAGCAGCTTATTGAGGGGGCAGGGACTAGCGGGACCCGATACGCAGTATTTT. The variable domain in full, with the rest retrieved from reference TRBV7-2 and TRBJ2-3, is GAGVSQSPSNKVTEKGKDVELRCDPISGHTALYWYRQSLGQGLEFLIYFQGNSAPDKSGLPSDRFSAERTGGSVSTLTIQRTQQEDSAVYLCASSLLRGQGLAGPDTQYFGPGTRLTVL.

The V and J genes are TRBV2 and TRBJ2-5; 9 bases map to TRBD1. This CDR3 has 12 residues. The germline V gene has CDR1 SNHLY and CDR2 FYNNEI. J gave up 9 bases and V 6 bases, and 5 bases lay outside the gene matches. CDR3 DNA sequence: TGTGCCAGCAGGGACAGGGGCCGGGCCCAGTACTTC. Its translation is CASRDRGRAQYF.

The chain joins TRBV18 to TRBJ2-7; 9 positions match TRBD1. J was trimmed by 3 bases and V by 2 bases; bases with no gene match: 8. Per germline, CDR1 KGHSH and CDR2 LQKENI. The CDR3 length is 16 residues. Here the CDR3 DNA reads TGTGCCAGCTCACCATACACAGGGGGCTTAGGCTACGAGCAGTACTTC. It codes for CASSPYTGGLGYEQYF.

The chain is built from TRBV7-6 and TRBJ1-1, with 7 bases that match TRBD1. The junction had 4 bases not matched to a gene; V was cut back by 2 bases and J by 1 base. Germline CDR1 SGHVS, CDR2 FNYEAQ. CDR3 length equals 15 residues. The CDR3 sequence: CASSLRAGGNTEAFF. CDR3 coding DNA: TGTGCCAGCAGCTTAAGGGCAGGGGGGAACACTGAAGCTTTCTTT.